The 10 T cell receptor beta chains below all came from one sample that was sequenced in a study of OX40 agonist ivuxolimab in advanced cancers. Assay used: immunoSEQ multiplex PCR; TCRdb lists only in-frame clones, some missing. The data contain 55,000 to 70,000 clones, about 85% of them singletons. Sequencing was performed on CD4+ or CD8+ T cells sorted from blood, taken in a trial of the OX40 agonist ivuxolimab. These receptors were taken from an adult with an advanced solid tumor such as melanoma, head and neck, liver or kidney cancer.

The rearrangement joins TRBV16 to TRBJ1-2; 7 nucleotides match TRBD1. The germline CDR1 and CDR2 sequences are KGHSY and FQNENV. Trimming at V came to 5 bases and at J to 8 bases, leaving 8 bases not matched to a gene. The length of the CDR3 is 13 residues. CDR3: CASSVTGDRGYTF. For the CDR3, the DNA is TGTGCCAGCAGCGTCACAGGGGACCGAGGCTACACCTTC. Combining the CDR3 with reference TRBV16 and TRBJ1-2 gives the whole variable domain GEEVAQTPKHLVRGEGQKAKLYCAPIKGHSYVFWYQQVLKNEFKFLISFQNENVFDETGMPKERFSAKCLPNSPCSLEIQATKLEDSAVYFCASSVTGDRGYTFGSGTRLTVV.

The genes are TRBV5-1 and TRBJ2-7; the D is unclear. Germline CDR1 reads SGHRS; CDR2 reads YFSETQ. The CDR3 has 14 amino acids. Trimming took 0 bases from V and 1 from J, leaving 8 bases between them. The CDR3 region has the DNA TGCGCCAGCAGCTTGGCCGTCAGATCCTACGAGCAGTACTTC. It specifies CASSLAVRSYEQYF.

This clone appeared a single time. The rearrangement joins TRBV7-2 to TRBJ1-1; D remains ambiguous. V lost 2 bases, J lost 3 bases, and 10 bases lay in between. The germline V gene has CDR1 SGHTA and CDR2 FQGNSA. The CDR3 has 14 amino acids. The CDR3 nucleotides are TGTGCCAGCAGCTTAAAAGACGGCTACACTGAAGCTTTCTTT. Amino acid sequence: CASSLKDGYTEAFF.

V usage is TRBV7-2 and J usage is TRBJ2-1, with D possibly being TRBD1 (6 bases). CDR1 and CDR2 (germline): SGHTA, FQGNSA. This CDR3 is built from 14 residues. Trimming removed 8 bases from V and 3 bases from J, with 14 bases in between. The CDR3: CASYQNRDYNEQFF. The CDR3 DNA reads as TGTGCCAGCTACCAGAACAGGGACTACAATGAGCAGTTCTTC.

The genes are TRBV7-9 and TRBJ1-1; D is uncertain. Germline CDR1 reads SEHNR; CDR2 reads FQNEAQ (reference sequence). This CDR3 has 14 residues. Trimming removed 1 base from V and 3 bases from J, with 9 bases in between. DNA of the CDR3: TGTGCCAGCAGCTTAGGGGCAGACGACACTGAAGCTTTCTTT. Encoded protein: CASSLGADDTEAFF.

V and J are TRBV27 and TRBJ1-2, with a tentative D call TRBD1 (6 bases). The CDR3 sequence is 16 residues long. Trimming took 4 bases from V and 7 from J, leaving 22 bases between them. The germline gives CDR1 MNHEY, CDR2 SMNVEV (reference sequence). The CDR3 sequence is CASSSTRGGGGGGYTF. In nucleotides, the CDR3 is TGTGCCAGCAGTTCAACCCGAGGGGGGGGCGGGGGTGGCTACACCTTC.

Concerning this clone itself: The junction and the germline gene differ at one end; a read error may be behind it. This chain uses TRBV10-1 with TRBJ1-2; 8 bases are shared with TRBD1. The germline gives CDR1 WNHNN, CDR2 SYGVQD (reference sequence). The CDR3 loop spans 13 amino acids. The CDR3: CTSRGRGNYGYTF. The CDR3 DNA reads as TGCACCAGCAGGGGGCGCGGGAACTATGGCTACACCTTC.

CDR3 residues: CASSWAGEVRSYEQYF. For the CDR3, the DNA is TGTGCCAGCAGCTGGGCGGGTGAAGTTCGGAGCTACGAGCAGTACTTC. The chain recombines TRBV5-6 with TRBJ2-7, with a possible D match to TRBD2 (5 bases). CDR1 and CDR2 (germline): SGHDT, YYEEEE. Trimming cost V 3 bases and J 3 bases, with 19 bases left between them. This CDR3 has 16 residues. Full variable domain (missing parts from reference TRBV5-6 and TRBJ2-7): DAGVTQSPTHLIKTRGQQVTLRCSPKSGHDTVSWYQQALGQGPQFIFQYYEEEERQRGNFPDRFSGHQFPNYSSELNVNALLLGDSALYLCASSWAGEVRSYEQYFGPGTRLTVT.

This chain joins TRBV9 and TRBJ2-3; D uncertain. The CDR3 has 14 amino acids. Per the germline V gene, CDR1 is SGDLS and CDR2 is YYNGEE. Trimming took off 0 bases at V and 3 bases at J, with 8 bases between the two ends. The CDR3 loop reads CASSVGAWTDTQYF. DNA for the CDR3: TGTGCCAGCAGCGTAGGGGCCTGGACAGATACGCAGTATTTT.

This clone was counted only a few times. The chain employs TRBV28 and TRBJ1-1, with a tentative D call TRBD1 (5 bases). V dropped 7 bases and J dropped 4 bases, with 19 bases sitting between them. CDR3 size: 15 residues. The germline V gene encodes CDR1 MDHEN and CDR2 SYDVKM. The CDR3 DNA sequence: TGTGCCAGCACGAAGGACCCGACAGATGGCACTGAAGCTTTCTTT. Residues: CASTKDPTDGTEAFF.